This T cell receptor beta chain is drawn from a study of CD8 T cells in ankylosing spondylitis. Points from the study as a whole: Among TCR beta sequences, a motif of 7 to 9 highly homologous variants appeared characteristic of ankylosing spondylitis blood. Enrichment of disease-linked clones was reportedly significant in matched ankylosing spondylitis synovial fluid. A CD8+ phenotype characterized the disease-linked clones, which were relatively rare in peripheral blood.

V dropped 2 bases and J dropped 6 bases, with 14 bases sitting between them. CDR1 SGHAT and CDR2 FQNNGV come from the germline V gene. CDR3 length: 14 amino acids. Scientists made TCR beta libraries using quantitative 5'-RACE with molecular barcodes. Each CDR3 protein gets one entry after TCRdb re-called the 5' RACE reads with MiXCR. The sample records approximately 340,000 distinct CDR3 sequences, 14% to 15% being singletons. On this clonotype itself: Antigen: not known.

The V gene is TRBV11-2, the J gene TRBJ2-7; no clear D gene. Sequencing used blood, either unsorted or a sorted T cell fraction (not recorded which). This TCR was sampled from a male donor with ankylosing spondylitis or in good health (not recorded which). The DNA for the CDR3 is TGTGCCAGCAGCTTACCTGTGGCGGCTTCCGAGCAGTACTTC. Translating it yields CASSLPVAASEQYF.